These T cell receptor beta chains were read from a single sample in a study of T cells in Graves' hyperthyroidism and ophthalmopathy. TCRdb reprocessed the multiplex PCR reads via MiXCR and lists one record per CDR3 protein. The sample carries hundreds of thousands of distinct CDR3 sequences, around 16% recorded once. The sample taken for sequencing was blood. The origin of the receptors is a woman in her twenties or thirties with Graves' hyperthyroidism. Both conserved end residues are part of each CDR3. The order of the fields is CDR3 protein, CDR3 DNA, V gene, D gene, clone size, J gene. D genes are given only for firm matches. Clone size, where shown, is once, few, many, or a class for clones that have expanded.

cdr3_aa: CASSTWGTGTVREQYF
cdr3_nt: TGTGCCAGTAGTACATGGGGAACCGGGACAGTCCGCGAGCAGTACTTC
v_call: TRBV19
d_call: TRBD1
clone_size: many
j_call: TRBJ2-7

cdr3_aa: CASSDFFYRSYNEQFF
cdr3_nt: TGTGCCAGCAGTGACTTTTTCTATAGATCCTACAATGAGCAGTTCTTC
v_call: TRBV6-1
d_call: NA
clone_size: many
j_call: TRBJ2-1

cdr3_aa: CASSLDEGPLAFF
cdr3_nt: TGTGCCAGCAGCTTAGACGAGGGCCCTTTGGCTTTCTTT
v_call: TRBV11-3
d_call: NA
clone_size: NA
j_call: TRBJ1-1

cdr3_aa: CSAPIPGHHYNEQFF
cdr3_nt: TGCAGTGCCCCCATCCCGGGACACCATTACAATGAGCAGTTCTTC
v_call: TRBV20-1
d_call: NA
clone_size: many
j_call: TRBJ2-1

cdr3_aa: CASSDRTSGSSEQYF
cdr3_nt: TGTGCCAGCAGTGATCGGACTAGCGGGAGTAGCGAGCAGTACTTC
v_call: TRBV25-1
d_call: TRBD2
clone_size: NA
j_call: TRBJ2-7

cdr3_aa: CASSTLGGVLETQYF
cdr3_nt: TGTGCCAGCAGTACCCTGGGGGGGGTCCTGGAGACCCAGTACTTC
v_call: TRBV28
d_call: TRBD2
clone_size: NA
j_call: TRBJ2-5

cdr3_aa: CASSYGGQETQYF
cdr3_nt: TGTGCCAGCAGTTACGGGGGACAAGAGACCCAGTACTTC
v_call: TRBV5-1
d_call: NA
clone_size: many
j_call: TRBJ2-5

cdr3_aa: CASMLGDGDTQYF
cdr3_nt: TGTGCCAGCATGTTGGGAGACGGGGATACGCAGTATTTT
v_call: TRBV27
d_call: NA
clone_size: many
j_call: TRBJ2-3

cdr3_aa: CATRGPYNEQFF
cdr3_nt: TGTGCCACCAGGGGTCCCTACAATGAGCAGTTCTTC
v_call: TRBV28
d_call: NA
clone_size: many
j_call: TRBJ2-1

cdr3_aa: CASSEQGTNTGELFF
cdr3_nt: TGTGCCAGCAGTGAACAGGGAACGAACACCGGGGAGCTGTTTTTT
v_call: TRBV6-1
d_call: NA
clone_size: many
j_call: TRBJ2-2

cdr3_aa: CASSLTSFEGNSPLHF
cdr3_nt: TGTGCCAGCAGCTTGACGTCCTTTGAGGGGAATTCACCCCTCCACTTT
v_call: TRBV7-2
d_call: NA
clone_size: NA
j_call: TRBJ1-6

cdr3_aa: CSARPTSGAYNEQFF
cdr3_nt: TGCAGTGCTAGACCTACTAGCGGAGCCTACAATGAGCAGTTCTTC
v_call: TRBV20-1
d_call: TRBD2
clone_size: many
j_call: TRBJ2-1

cdr3_aa: CSARDPGRGEQFF
cdr3_nt: TGCAGTGCTAGAGACCCGGGGCGGGGAGAGCAGTTCTTC
v_call: TRBV20-1
d_call: NA
clone_size: NA
j_call: TRBJ2-1

cdr3_aa: CASSLELASSYNEQFF
cdr3_nt: TGTGCCAGCTCACTGGAACTAGCGAGCTCCTACAATGAGCAGTTCTTC
v_call: TRBV18
d_call: TRBD2
clone_size: NA
j_call: TRBJ2-1

cdr3_aa: CSARPPAGYNEQFF
cdr3_nt: TGCAGTGCCCGTCCCCCTGCGGGTTACAATGAGCAGTTCTTC
v_call: TRBV20-1
d_call: NA
clone_size: few
j_call: TRBJ2-1

cdr3_aa: CASSLTGQGSEAFF
cdr3_nt: TGTGCCAGCAGTTTAACGGGACAGGGTTCTGAAGCTTTCTTT
v_call: TRBV27
d_call: TRBD1
clone_size: NA
j_call: TRBJ1-1

cdr3_aa: CASRFSSPPYEQYF
cdr3_nt: TGTGCCAGCAGATTCTCCAGTCCCCCCTACGAGCAGTACTTC
v_call: TRBV12-3/TRBV12-4
d_call: NA
clone_size: NA
j_call: TRBJ2-7

cdr3_aa: CASRARGVNTEAFF
cdr3_nt: TGTGCCAGCAGGGCCCGGGGAGTAAACACTGAAGCTTTCTTT
v_call: TRBV2
d_call: NA
clone_size: many
j_call: TRBJ1-1

cdr3_aa: CASTPSGRSGTGELFF
cdr3_nt: TGTGCCAGCACCCCTAGCGGGAGGTCGGGGACCGGGGAGCTGTTTTTT
v_call: TRBV12-3/TRBV12-4
d_call: TRBD2
clone_size: NA
j_call: TRBJ2-2

cdr3_aa: CAISRTFQETQYF
cdr3_nt: TGTGCCATCAGTAGGACTTTCCAAGAGACCCAGTACTTC
v_call: TRBV10-3
d_call: NA
clone_size: many
j_call: TRBJ2-5

cdr3_aa: CASNRLAANTGELFF
cdr3_nt: TGTGCCAGCAATAGACTAGCGGCGAACACCGGGGAGCTGTTTTTT
v_call: TRBV2
d_call: TRBD2
clone_size: few
j_call: TRBJ2-2

cdr3_aa: CSARGDRGPGGYTF
cdr3_nt: TGCAGTGCTAGAGGCGACAGGGGGCCGGGGGGCTACACCTTC
v_call: TRBV20-1
d_call: TRBD1
clone_size: few
j_call: TRBJ1-2

cdr3_aa: CSARDQLQGAGGYTF
cdr3_nt: TGCAGTGCTAGAGATCAGCTACAGGGGGCGGGAGGCTACACCTTC
v_call: TRBV20-1
d_call: TRBD1
clone_size: few
j_call: TRBJ1-2

cdr3_aa: CSAREWGGRNGETQYF
cdr3_nt: TGCAGTGCTAGAGAGTGGGGGGGTCGCAACGGAGAGACCCAGTACTTC
v_call: TRBV20-1
d_call: TRBD2
clone_size: few
j_call: TRBJ2-5

cdr3_aa: CASSRAGLAENIQYF
cdr3_nt: TGTGCCAGCAGTAGGGCGGGACTAGCGGAAAACATTCAGTACTTC
v_call: TRBV6-2/TRBV6-3
d_call: TRBD2
clone_size: many
j_call: TRBJ2-4

cdr3_aa: CASRQGANTGELFF
cdr3_nt: TGTGCCAGCAGGCAGGGGGCGAACACCGGGGAGCTGTTTTTT
v_call: TRBV6-5
d_call: TRBD1
clone_size: NA
j_call: TRBJ2-2

cdr3_aa: CASSEGAEGSQPQHF
cdr3_nt: TGTGCCAGCAGTGAAGGAGCGGAGGGAAGTCAGCCCCAGCATTTT
v_call: TRBV2
d_call: NA
clone_size: many
j_call: TRBJ1-5

cdr3_aa: CATSGAGTSGRYYNEQFF
cdr3_nt: TGTGCCACCAGTGGCGCCGGGACTAGCGGGAGGTACTACAATGAGCAGTTCTTC
v_call: TRBV24-1
d_call: TRBD2
clone_size: many
j_call: TRBJ2-1

cdr3_aa: CASSLGGRAGANVLTF
cdr3_nt: TGTGCCAGCAGCTTGGGGGGGCGAGCTGGGGCCAACGTCCTGACTTTC
v_call: TRBV11-2
d_call: NA
clone_size: few
j_call: TRBJ2-6

cdr3_aa: CASSPLAGGRHSTDTQYF
cdr3_nt: TGTGCCAGCAGTCCCTTAGCGGGAGGACGTCATAGCACAGATACGCAGTATTTT
v_call: TRBV6-1
d_call: TRBD2
clone_size: NA
j_call: TRBJ2-3

cdr3_aa: CAWRVPGAYNEQFF
cdr3_nt: TGTGCCTGGAGGGTTCCGGGAGCGTACAATGAGCAGTTCTTC
v_call: TRBV30
d_call: NA
clone_size: many
j_call: TRBJ2-1

cdr3_aa: CASSEAPFQGTKNIQYF
cdr3_nt: TGTGCCAGCAGTGAAGCACCGTTTCAGGGAACCAAAAACATTCAGTACTTC
v_call: TRBV6-1
d_call: NA
clone_size: few
j_call: TRBJ2-4

cdr3_aa: CASSGAHYGYTF
cdr3_nt: TGTGCCAGCAGTGGGGCCCACTATGGCTACACCTTC
v_call: TRBV28
d_call: NA
clone_size: many
j_call: TRBJ1-2

cdr3_aa: CASSPSGTGEQYF
cdr3_nt: TGTGCCAGCTCACCAAGCGGGACAGGTGAGCAGTACTTC
v_call: TRBV18
d_call: NA
clone_size: many
j_call: TRBJ2-7

cdr3_aa: CASSWAPSYEQYF
cdr3_nt: TGTGCCAGCAGTTGGGCCCCGTCCTACGAGCAGTACTTC
v_call: TRBV27
d_call: NA
clone_size: few
j_call: TRBJ2-7

cdr3_aa: CARSLTGVNTEAFF
cdr3_nt: TGTGCCCGCAGCTTGACAGGAGTTAACACTGAAGCTTTCTTT
v_call: TRBV13
d_call: NA
clone_size: NA
j_call: TRBJ1-1

cdr3_aa: CASSIYSGLASGANVLTF
cdr3_nt: TGTGCCAGTAGTATCTATAGCGGGTTGGCCTCTGGGGCCAACGTCCTGACTTTC
v_call: TRBV19
d_call: TRBD2
clone_size: few
j_call: TRBJ2-6